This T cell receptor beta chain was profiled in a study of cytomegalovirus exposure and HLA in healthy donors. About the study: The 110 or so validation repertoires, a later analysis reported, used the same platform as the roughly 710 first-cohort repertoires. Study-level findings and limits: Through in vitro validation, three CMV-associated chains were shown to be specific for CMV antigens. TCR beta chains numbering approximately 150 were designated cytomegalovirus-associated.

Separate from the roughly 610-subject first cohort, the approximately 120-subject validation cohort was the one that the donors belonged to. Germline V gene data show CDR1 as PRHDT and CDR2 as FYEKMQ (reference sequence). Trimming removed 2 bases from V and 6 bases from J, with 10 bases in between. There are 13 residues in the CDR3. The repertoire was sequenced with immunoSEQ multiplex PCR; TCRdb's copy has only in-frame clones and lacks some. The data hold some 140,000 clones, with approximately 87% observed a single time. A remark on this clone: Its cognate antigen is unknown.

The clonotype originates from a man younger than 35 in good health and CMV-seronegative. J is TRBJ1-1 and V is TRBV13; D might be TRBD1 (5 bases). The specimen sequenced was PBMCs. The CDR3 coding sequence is TGTGCCAGCAGCTTACAGGGTTATGCTGAAGCTTTCTTT. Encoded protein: CASSLQGYAEAFF. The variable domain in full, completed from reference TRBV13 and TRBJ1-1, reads AAGVIQSPRHLIKEKRETATLKCYPIPRHDTVYWYQQGPGQDPQFLISFYEKMQSDKGSIPDRFSAQQFSDYHSELNMSSLELGDSALYFCASSLQGYAEAFFGQGTRLTVV.